A single sample is the source of the 10 T cell receptor beta chains below, sequenced in a study of regulatory T cells in long-lasting Graves disease. Documented time point: newly diagnosed GD, antithyroid drugs for less than 3 months. Construction of the TCR library relied on RNA isolated from PBMCs. Construction of the TCR beta libraries employed iRepertoire HTBI primers in conjunction with Arm-PCR of CDR3 regions. TCRdb re-called the multiplex PCR reads with MiXCR, one entry per CDR3 protein. The table has roughly 500,000 distinct CDR3 sequences, roughly 13% seen once. This sample also appeared in a second study, on T cells in Graves' hyperthyroidism and ophthalmopathy.

This specimen was peripheral blood mononuclear cells (PBMCs), taken at new diagnosis, from a patient treated with antithyroid drugs. The receptors derive from a man aged 25-45 years with Graves disease.

This clonotype was seen once. No conserved phenylalanine or tryptophan is present at the end of the CDR3, so a read error is the likely explanation. The gene calls are TRBV20-1 and TRBJ2-7; 10 bases are a match to TRBD2. Germline trimming cut 3 bases from V and 3 bases from J; bases unmatched to any gene: 2. CDR1 and CDR2 (germline): DFQATT, SNEGSKA (reference sequence). This CDR3 has 13 amino acids. The CDR3 loop is CSARTSGYYEQYL. In DNA, the CDR3 is TGCAGTGCTAGGACTAGCGGGTACTACGAGCAGTACCTC.

This clonotype occurred many times. The chain links TRBV29-1 to TRBJ2-7; the D gene is possibly TRBD2 (6 bases). Between the trimmed V and J ends, which lost 6 bases and 6 bases, there was a span of 18 bases. Germline V CDR1 and CDR2: SQVTM, ANQGSEA. This CDR3 comprises 13 residues. The CDR3 coding sequence is TGCAGCGTAGACTTGCGGGGAGGAGGCGAGCAGTACTTC. As protein: CSVDLRGGGEQYF.

This clonotype was observed a few times. A much larger clone lies one base from this, so it may be a read error. Lacking the conserved final phenylalanine or tryptophan, this CDR3 likely reflects a read error. The V gene is TRBV7-2, the J gene TRBJ1-2; 7 positions match TRBD1. The CDR3 length is 15 residues. Unmatched junction bases numbered 6, after V lost 3 bases and J lost 2 bases. Germline CDR1 and CDR2: SGHTA and FQGNSA. The CDR3 nucleotides read TGTGCCAGCAGCTTCGGGACAGCGAAGAACTATGGCTACACCCTC. As protein: CASSFGTAKNYGYTL.

This rearrangement joins TRBV18 to TRBJ2-7; 7 nucleotides match TRBD2. The CDR3 is 16 amino acids. Germline CDR1 is KGHSH and CDR2 is LQKENI. V lost 4 bases and J lost 6; bases outside the gene matches: 15. This chain's CDR3 is CASSLSPGTTAGEQYF. CDR3 nucleotide sequence: TGTGCCAGCTCACTAAGTCCCGGGACTACGGCGGGCGAGCAGTACTTC. The full variable domain, in which reference TRBV18 and TRBJ2-7 provide the parts outside the CDR3, is NAGVMQNPRHLVRRRGQEARLRCSPMKGHSHVYWYRQLPEEGLKFMVYLQKENIIDESGMPKERFSAEFPKEGPSILRIQQVVRGDSAAYFCASSLSPGTTAGEQYFGPGTRLTVT.

This clonotype appeared a few times. The rearrangement joins TRBV5-1 to TRBJ2-7; a weak D match, TRBD1 (6 bases). The CDR3 runs 14 residues. Germline V gives CDR1 SGHRS, CDR2 YFSETQ. The ends were cut back, 0 bases at V and 6 bases at J, with 13 bases in the middle. DNA of the CDR3: TGCGCCAGCAGCTTGGTCCAGGGGATGAGCGAGCAGTACTTC. It yields the protein CASSLVQGMSEQYF.

This clonotype was found many times. V gene TRBV12-5 combines with J gene TRBJ2-7, with 7 bases aligning to TRBD1. Germline lookup yields CDR1 LGHNT and CDR2 FRNRAP. The CDR3 runs to 15 residues. J was trimmed by 3 bases and V by 0 bases; bases with no gene match: 5. The chain's CDR3 is CASGLVAGGGYEQYF. The CDR3 DNA reads TGTGCTAGTGGTTTGGTGGCAGGGGGTGGCTACGAGCAGTACTTC.

The J gene is TRBJ2-3, the V gene TRBV6-1; 16 nucleotides align to TRBD2. CDR3 length: 17 amino acids. J lost 4 bases, V lost 6 bases, and 7 bases had no gene match. The germline V gene has CDR1 MNHNS and CDR2 SASEGT. The CDR3 region has the DNA TGTGCCAGCAGCCTTACCGGGACTAGCGGGAGGGCAGATACGCAGTATTTT. Amino acid sequence: CASSLTGTSGRADTQYF.

The gene calls are TRBV6-5 and TRBJ2-1; 7 nucleotides agree with TRBD2. The V and J ends lost 2 bases and 0 bases, in that order; junction bases with no gene match: 4. The length of the CDR3 is 16 residues. Germline-derived CDR1 and CDR2 are MNHEY and SVGAGI. Here the CDR3 DNA reads TGTGCCAGCAGTTACCGGCGCGGGAGCTCCTACAATGAGCAGTTCTTC. Translation: CASSYRRGSSYNEQFF.

The chain recombines TRBV20-1 with TRBJ2-7; TRBD1 might be the D (6 bases). Deletions cut 5 bases from V and 2 bases from J, with 22 bases between. CDR1 DFQATT and CDR2 SNEGSKA come from the germline V gene (reference sequence). CDR3 length: 16 amino acids. CDR3 nucleotide sequence: TGCAGTGCTGGAACCCCTCACCGGGCAGGGGCCTACGAGCAGTACTTC. Translation: CSAGTPHRAGAYEQYF.

The chain has TRBV27 and TRBJ2-1, with TRBD2 matching 9 bases. Germline V CDR1 and CDR2: MNHEY, SMNVEV (reference sequence). V was clipped by 5 bases and J by 5 bases; unmatched bases: 13. The CDR3 runs 17 residues. CDR3 in amino acids: CASSSSFGLARNNEQFF. The CDR3 DNA sequence: TGTGCCAGCAGTAGTTCCTTCGGACTAGCGAGAAACAATGAGCAGTTCTTC.